These 18 T cell receptor beta chains came from one sample sequenced in a study of blood T cell repertoires in COVID-19. Method: immunoSEQ multiplex PCR; TCRdb's copy keeps in-frame clones and lacks some. The data show about 52,000 clones, with roughly 87% seen just once and around 15% held by the top ten. Sequencing input: peripheral blood. These receptors originate from a human donor with active COVID-19. The donor label of this sample is uncertain.

V is TRBV4-2 and J is TRBJ1-2, with unresolved D. There are 15 residues in the CDR3. Germline V lookup: CDR1 LGHNA, CDR2 YNFKEQ. V was pared by 1 base and J by 4 bases, with 13 bases between. CDR3: CASSQVELSSYGYTF. CDR3 coding DNA: TGTGCCAGCAGCCAAGTGGAGTTGTCGAGCTATGGCTACACCTTC.

The gene calls are TRBV6-5 and TRBJ2-1; 10 bases fit TRBD2. This CDR3 is 15 amino acids long. Germline V gene lookup returns CDR1 MNHEY and CDR2 SVGAGI. V dropped 6 bases and J dropped 4; count of bases not matched to a gene: 6. The CDR3 DNA reads as TGTGCCAGCAGGTTAGCGGGGGGAAGATACAATGAGCAGTTCTTC. This sequence encodes CASRLAGGRYNEQFF.

The CDR3 spells CASSFTGGVGELFF. In DNA, the CDR3 is TGTGCCAGCAGCTTTACAGGGGGCGTCGGGGAGCTGTTTTTT. This chain links TRBV5-6 with TRBJ2-2; 9 nucleotides match TRBD1. The CDR3 is 14 residues long. Germline V gives CDR1 SGHDT, CDR2 YYEEEE. The J segment lost 7 bases and the V segment lost 2 bases, leaving 3 bases of the junction unmatched.

The gene calls are TRBV18 and TRBJ1-2; 8 nucleotides match TRBD1. With 4 bases clipped from V and 6 bases from J, the junction kept 7 bases outside the gene matches. This CDR3 is built from 14 residues. Per the germline V gene, CDR1 is KGHSH and CDR2 is LQKENI. The CDR3, as DNA: TGTGCCAGCTCACAGGACAGGGTTCGGGATGGCTACACCTTC. Protein sequence: CASSQDRVRDGYTF.

The chain couples TRBV6-5 to TRBJ2-5; D is perhaps TRBD2 (6 bases). Trimming pared 0 bases from V and 5 bases from J, leaving 13 bases between. The CDR3 spans 15 residues. Germline assignment: CDR1 MNHEY and CDR2 SVGAGI. CDR3: CASSYSWAGRETQYF. CDR3 coding DNA: TGTGCCAGCAGTTACTCGTGGGCAGGGAGGGAGACCCAGTACTTC.

This chain links TRBV14 with TRBJ2-5, with 10 bases aligning to TRBD1. Germline CDR1 is SGHDN and CDR2 is FVKESK. CDR3 size: 14 residues. V gave up 4 bases and J gave up 5 bases; unmatched junction bases: 4. The CDR3 loop is CASSPTGGRETQYF. CDR3 DNA: TGTGCCAGCAGCCCGACAGGGGGCAGGGAGACCCAGTACTTC. Full variable domain (outside the CDR3, taken from reference TRBV14 and TRBJ2-5): EAGVTQFPSHSVIEKGQTVTLRCDPISGHDNLYWYRRVMGKEIKFLLHFVKESKQDESGMPNNRFLAERTGGTYSTLKVQPAELEDSGVYFCASSPTGGRETQYFGPGTRLLVL.

In nucleotides, the CDR3 is TGTGCCAGCAGCCAAGTGCCGGGACAGGTCACCGGGGAGCTGTTTTTT. It encodes CASSQVPGQVTGELFF. The gene calls are TRBV4-2 and TRBJ2-2, with 8 bases matching TRBD1. The CDR3 sequence is 16 residues long. With V trimmed by 1 base and J by 4 bases, 5 bases remained unmatched. CDR1 is LGHNA, CDR2 YNFKEQ, per germline.

The chain has TRBV7-2 and TRBJ1-2; D ambiguous. The CDR3 consists of 16 residues. Germline lookup yields CDR1 SGHTA and CDR2 FQGNSA. Trimming took off 0 bases at V and 4 bases at J, with 15 bases between the two ends. The CDR3 region has the DNA TGTGCCAGCAGCTTAGCGGCGCGGCCGTCTTCCTATGGCTACACCTTC. Its protein product is CASSLAARPSSYGYTF.

V is TRBV3-1 (or the pseudogene TRBV3-2) and J is TRBJ2-4; the D gene is possibly TRBD1 (7 bases). The CDR3 runs to 14 residues. The germline CDR1 and CDR2 sequences are LGHDT and YNNKEL (reference sequence). V gave up 3 bases and J gave up 6 bases, with 12 bases separating them. The CDR3 loop reads CASSQEGALNIQYF. The CDR3 nucleotides read TGTGCCAGCAGCCAGGAGGGGGCTCTAAACATTCAGTACTTC.

This chain links TRBV29-1 with TRBJ1-5, with a tentative D call TRBD1 (5 bases). CDR1 and CDR2 (germline): SQVTM, ANQGSEA. This CDR3 has 12 amino acids. V lost 7 bases and J 0 bases, leaving 7 bases between the germline ends. CDR3 DNA: TGCAGCGCACAGGATAGCAATCAGCCCCAGCATTTT. Its protein is CSAQDSNQPQHF.

The genes are TRBV4-3 and TRBJ2-7; 14 bases agree with TRBD2. Looked up from germline, CDR1 is LGHNA and CDR2 is YSLEER. The CDR3 has 17 amino acids. V was pared by 5 bases and J by 4 bases, with 10 bases of the junction left unmatched. CDR3 coding DNA: TGCGCCAGCAGCTACGGGACTAGCGGGGGAGGGATTTACGAGCAGTACTTC. As protein: CASSYGTSGGGIYEQYF.

Details on this clone: One end of the junction fails to match germline, which may point to a read error. The chain is built from TRBV7-2 and TRBJ2-2; TRBD2 aligns across 12 bases. This CDR3 has 14 residues. The germline V gene has CDR1 SGHTA and CDR2 FQGNSA. The CDR3 sequence is CASSLAGGTGELFF. The CDR3 coding sequence is TGTGCCAGCAGCCTAGCGGGGGGGACCGGGGAGCTGTTTTTT.

The chain employs TRBV11-2 and TRBJ2-3; 10 bases align to TRBD2. The CDR3 spans 16 residues. Germline lookup yields CDR1 SGHAT and CDR2 FQNNGV. Germline trimming cut 5 bases from V and 5 bases from J; bases unmatched to any gene: 10. Here the CDR3 DNA reads TGTGCCAGCAGCCGATTCACTAGCGGGGTGGTAGATACGCAGTATTTT. Translating gives CASSRFTSGVVDTQYF.

The V and J genes are TRBV7-8 and TRBJ1-5; tentatively, D is TRBD1 (6 bases). CDR1 is SGHVS, CDR2 FQNEAQ, per germline. V dropped 1 base and J dropped 0 bases, with 10 bases sitting between them. The CDR3 contains 16 residues. The CDR3 nucleotides are TGTGCCAGCAGCTTAGTTAGGACAGCTAGCAATCAGCCCCAGCATTTT. It encodes CASSLVRTASNQPQHF.

V is TRBV28 and J is TRBJ1-1, with 8 positions matching TRBD1. Germline V gives CDR1 MDHEN, CDR2 SYDVKM. The CDR3 loop spans 16 amino acids. Losses at the gene ends were 6 bases for V and 1 base for J; bases not matched to a gene: 10. CDR3 region: CASRTTGQGGNTEAFF. The CDR3 nucleotides read TGTGCCAGCAGGACTACTGGACAGGGCGGGAACACTGAAGCTTTCTTT.

V is TRBV11-2 and J is TRBJ2-5, with TRBD2 identical over 8 bases. V lost 5 bases, J lost 4 bases, and 12 bases stayed unmatched. This CDR3 contains 16 residues. The germline V gene encodes CDR1 SGHAT and CDR2 FQNNGV. CDR3 sequence reads: CASSPLWRGVGETQYF. CDR3 bases: TGTGCCAGCAGCCCTCTCTGGCGGGGGGTTGGAGAGACCCAGTACTTC. The entire variable domain, with the rest obtained from reference TRBV11-2 and TRBJ2-5, is as follows: EAGVAQSPRYKIIEKRQSVAFWCNPISGHATLYWYQQILGQGPKLLIQFQNNGVVDDSQLPKDRFSAERLKGVDSTLKIQPAKLEDSAVYLCASSPLWRGVGETQYFGPGTRLLVL.

The chain is built from TRBV20-1 and TRBJ1-1, with a weak D call TRBD1 (5 bases). Looked up from germline, CDR1 is DFQATT and CDR2 is SNEGSKA (reference sequence). The CDR3 loop spans 15 amino acids. V was pared by 3 bases and J by 1 base, with 15 bases between. In DNA, the CDR3 is TGCAGTGCTAGTCAGCAGGGACTTAGGAACACTGAAGCTTTCTTT. This sequence encodes CSASQQGLRNTEAFF.

The chain has TRBV4-1 and TRBJ2-2, with TRBD2 matching 11 bases. V trimming: 4 bases; J trimming: 1 base; junction bases outside the gene matches: 11. Looked up from germline, CDR1 is MGHRA and CDR2 is YSYEKL. The CDR3 length is 19 residues. The CDR3: CASSREGGLAAGNTGELFF. The CDR3 region has the DNA TGCGCCAGCAGCCGAGAAGGGGGACTAGCGGCGGGGAACACCGGGGAGCTGTTTTTT.